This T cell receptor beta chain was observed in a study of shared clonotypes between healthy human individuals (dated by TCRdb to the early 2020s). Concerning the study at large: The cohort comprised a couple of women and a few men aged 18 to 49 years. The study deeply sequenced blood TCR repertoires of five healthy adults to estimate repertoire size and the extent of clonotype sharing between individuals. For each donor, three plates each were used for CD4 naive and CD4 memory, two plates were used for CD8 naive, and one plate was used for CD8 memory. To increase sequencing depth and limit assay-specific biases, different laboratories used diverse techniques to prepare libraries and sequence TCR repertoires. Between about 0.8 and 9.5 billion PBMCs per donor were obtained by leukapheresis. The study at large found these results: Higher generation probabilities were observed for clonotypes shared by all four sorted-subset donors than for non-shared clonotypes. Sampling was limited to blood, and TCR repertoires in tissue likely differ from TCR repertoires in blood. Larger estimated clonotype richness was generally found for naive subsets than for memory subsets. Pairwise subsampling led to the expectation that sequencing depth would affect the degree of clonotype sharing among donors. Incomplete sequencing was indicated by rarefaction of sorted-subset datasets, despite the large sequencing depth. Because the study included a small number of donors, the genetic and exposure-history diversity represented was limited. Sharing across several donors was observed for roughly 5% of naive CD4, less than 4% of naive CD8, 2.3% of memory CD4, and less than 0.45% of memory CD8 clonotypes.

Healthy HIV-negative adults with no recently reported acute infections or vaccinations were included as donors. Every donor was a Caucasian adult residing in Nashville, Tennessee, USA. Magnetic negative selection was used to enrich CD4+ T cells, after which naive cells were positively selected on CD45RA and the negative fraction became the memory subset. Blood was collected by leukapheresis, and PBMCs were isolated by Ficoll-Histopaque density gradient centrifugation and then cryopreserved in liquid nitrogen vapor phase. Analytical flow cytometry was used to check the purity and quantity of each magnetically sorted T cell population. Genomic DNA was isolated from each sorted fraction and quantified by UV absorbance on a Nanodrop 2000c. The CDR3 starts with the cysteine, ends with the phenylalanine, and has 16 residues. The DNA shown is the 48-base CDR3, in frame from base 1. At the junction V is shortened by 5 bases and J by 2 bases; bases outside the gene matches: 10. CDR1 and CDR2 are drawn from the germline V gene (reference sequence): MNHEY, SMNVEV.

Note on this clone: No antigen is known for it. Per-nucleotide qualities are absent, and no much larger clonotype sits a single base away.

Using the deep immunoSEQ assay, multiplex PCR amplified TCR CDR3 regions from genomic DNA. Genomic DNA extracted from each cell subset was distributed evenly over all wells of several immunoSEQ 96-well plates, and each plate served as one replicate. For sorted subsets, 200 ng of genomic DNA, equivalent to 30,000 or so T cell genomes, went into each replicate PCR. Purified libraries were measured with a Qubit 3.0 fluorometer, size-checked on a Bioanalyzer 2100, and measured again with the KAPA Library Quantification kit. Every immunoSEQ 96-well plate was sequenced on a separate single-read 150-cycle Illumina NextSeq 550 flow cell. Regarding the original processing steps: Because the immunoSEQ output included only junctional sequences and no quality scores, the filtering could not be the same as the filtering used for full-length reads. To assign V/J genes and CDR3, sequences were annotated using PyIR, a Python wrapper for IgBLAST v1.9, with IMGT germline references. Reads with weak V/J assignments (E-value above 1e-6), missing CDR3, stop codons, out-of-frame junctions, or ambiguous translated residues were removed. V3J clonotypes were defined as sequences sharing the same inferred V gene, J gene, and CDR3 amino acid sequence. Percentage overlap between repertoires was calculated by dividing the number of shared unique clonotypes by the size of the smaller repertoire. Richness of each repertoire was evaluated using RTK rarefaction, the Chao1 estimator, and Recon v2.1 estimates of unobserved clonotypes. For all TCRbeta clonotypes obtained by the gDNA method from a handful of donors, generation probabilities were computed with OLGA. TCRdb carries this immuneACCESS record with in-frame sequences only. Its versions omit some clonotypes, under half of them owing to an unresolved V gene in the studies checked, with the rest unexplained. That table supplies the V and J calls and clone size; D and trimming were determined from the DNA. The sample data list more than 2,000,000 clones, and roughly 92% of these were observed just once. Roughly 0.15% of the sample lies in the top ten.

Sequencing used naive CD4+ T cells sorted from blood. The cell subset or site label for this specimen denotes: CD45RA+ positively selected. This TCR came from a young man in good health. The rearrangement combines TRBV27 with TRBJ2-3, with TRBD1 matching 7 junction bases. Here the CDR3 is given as CASSPMTGSNTDTQYF. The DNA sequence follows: TGTGCCAGCAGTCCTATGACAGGGTCCAACACAGATACGCAGTATTTT.